One and the same sample provided the 26 T cell receptor beta chains below, sequenced in a study of shared clonotypes between healthy human individuals. Profiling relied on immunoSEQ multiplex PCR, and the TCRdb table lists in-frame clones only, not all of them. The table records over a million clones, around four fifths of them present only once. The specimen was memory CD4+ T cells sorted from blood. Subset described: CD45RA-negative fraction. Receptors were obtained from a man between 18 and 29 years old in good health.

The rearrangement joins TRBV11-2 to TRBJ2-7; D not certain. The CDR3 extends over 13 amino acids. The V end was cut by 2 bases, the J end by 3 bases, with 8 bases between. Germline V lookup: CDR1 SGHAT, CDR2 FQNNGV. The CDR3 DNA sequence: TGTGCCAGCAGCTTATCAGTAGGCTACGAGCAGTACTTC. Translated, it gives CASSLSVGYEQYF.

The chain joins TRBV7-3 to TRBJ2-3, with D possibly TRBD2 on 5 matching bases. Per germline, CDR1 SGHTA and CDR2 FQGTGA. Trimming cost V 3 bases and J 0 bases, with 10 bases left between them. The CDR3 totals 15 residues. Here the CDR3 DNA reads TGTGCCAGCAGCTTCGGACTTACTAGCACAGATACGCAGTATTTT. Translating gives CASSFGLTSTDTQYF.

V gene TRBV5-1 combines with J gene TRBJ2-7; D not resolved. Germline V CDR1 and CDR2: SGHRS, YFSETQ. V lost 0 bases, J lost 3 bases, and 10 bases lay in between. The CDR3 extends over 14 amino acids. The CDR3 loop reads CASSLGGPIYEQYF. The DNA for the CDR3 is TGCGCCAGCAGCTTGGGAGGACCGATCTACGAGCAGTACTTC.

The rearrangement uses TRBV27 and TRBJ2-7, with 7 positions matching TRBD1. The CDR3 runs to 15 residues. Germline V lookup: CDR1 MNHEY, CDR2 SMNVEV (reference sequence). V trimming: 6 bases; J trimming: 3 bases; junction bases outside the gene matches: 11. The CDR3 sequence: CASRPRAGTVYEQYF. The CDR3 region has the DNA TGTGCCAGCAGACCCAGGGCCGGGACAGTCTACGAGCAGTACTTC.

The gene calls are TRBV4-1 and TRBJ2-4; no reliable D call. V gave up 1 base and J gave up 0 bases, with 7 bases separating them. The germline V gene has CDR1 MGHRA and CDR2 YSYEKL. The CDR3 runs 15 residues. The CDR3 coding sequence is TGCGCCAGCAGCCAAGGGGGTCTAGCCAAAAACATTCAGTACTTC. Its protein product is CASSQGGLAKNIQYF.

V gene TRBV19 combines with J gene TRBJ1-6; 10 bases line up with TRBD1. This CDR3 comprises 15 residues. V gave up 5 bases and J gave up 9 bases; unmatched junction bases: 7. The germline CDR1 and CDR2 sequences are LNHDA and SQIVND (reference sequence). CDR3 amino acids: CASSPPDRGPSPLHF. For the CDR3, the DNA is TGTGCCAGTAGTCCTCCAGACAGGGGGCCTTCACCCCTCCACTTT.

V and J are TRBV28 and TRBJ1-3; a weak D match, TRBD1 (6 bases). CDR1 is MDHEN and CDR2 is SYDVKM in the germline V gene. V was shortened by 6 bases and J by 4 bases, with 16 bases between the two germline ends. This CDR3 spans 15 amino acids. The CDR3 reads CASRSGTQPGNTIYF. CDR3 nucleotides: TGTGCCAGCAGGTCCGGGACACAACCGGGAAACACCATATATTTT.

Concerning this clone itself: This likely traces to a read error, being one base from a far larger clone. V usage is TRBV5-6 and J usage is TRBJ2-5, with 13 bases aligning to TRBD2. Germline V CDR1 and CDR2: SGHDT, YYEEEE. V lost 4 bases and J lost 2; bases outside the gene matches: 5. This CDR3 is built from 16 residues. For the CDR3, the DNA is TGTGCCAGCAGCCTACTACTAGCGGGAGGGCAAGAGACCCAGTACTTC. Translating gives CASSLLLAGGQETQYF.

The CDR3 DNA reads TGTGCTAGTGGTTTGCGGGAGAACACTGAAGCTTTCTTT. Its protein is CASGLRENTEAFF. The V call is TRBV12-5, the J call TRBJ1-1; D is unresolved. The CDR3 consists of 13 residues. The V end lost 2 bases, the J end lost 1 base, and 5 bases lay between the germline ends. Germline V CDR1 and CDR2: LGHNT, FRNRAP.

This chain joins TRBV5-4 and TRBJ2-2; TRBD2 matches at 8 bases. The V gene's germline CDR1 is SGHNT and CDR2 YYREEE (reference sequence). The trim removed 4 bases at V and 4 bases at J, leaving 9 bases unmatched. The CDR3 contains 16 residues. In nucleotides, the CDR3 is TGTGCCAGCAGCGCGGGTGGACTAGCTACCACCGGGGAGCTGTTTTTT. This encodes CASSAGGLATTGELFF.

The rearrangement links TRBV7-9 to TRBJ2-2; D could derive from TRBD1 or TRBD2 (6 bases each). CDR3 length equals 15 residues. Deletions cut 7 bases from V and 3 bases from J, with 15 bases between. Germline lookup yields CDR1 SEHNR and CDR2 FQNEAQ (reference sequence). Here the CDR3 reads CASTRGRQDTGELFF. The CDR3, as DNA: TGTGCCAGCACTCGGGGGCGGCAGGACACCGGGGAGCTGTTTTTT.

As regards this clone: This sample also contains other DNA sequences that code for the same CDR3. This chain uses TRBV11-3 with TRBJ2-3, with D possibly being TRBD2 (6 bases). Between the trimmed V and J ends, which lost 1 base and 2 bases, there was a span of 7 bases. From germline, CDR1 is SGHNT and CDR2 YENEEA. The CDR3 extends over 14 amino acids. The CDR3 reads CASSLGGATDTQYF. CDR3 nucleotides: TGTGCCAGCAGCTTAGGCGGGGCCACAGATACGCAGTATTTT.

The V call is TRBV2, the J call TRBJ2-3; weak D call: TRBD2 (6 bases). Germline CDR1 and CDR2: SNHLY and FYNNEI. Trimming left V 5 bases short and J 0 bases short, with 12 bases between. This CDR3 region has 15 residues. This chain's CDR3 is CASSTRTTSTDTQYF. The CDR3 DNA is TGTGCCAGCAGTACACGGACTACTAGCACAGATACGCAGTATTTT. Full variable domain (remainder filled in from reference TRBV2 and TRBJ2-3): EPEVTQTPSHQVTQMGQEVILRCVPISNHLYFYWYRQILGQKVEFLVSFYNNEISEKSEIFDDQFSVERPDGSNFTLKIRSTKLEDSAMYFCASSTRTTSTDTQYFGPGTRLTVL.

This clone showed up just a few times. CDR3 coding DNA: TGTGCCAGCAGTTACTCTTGGTGGTCGGACACTGAAGCTTTCTTT. The encoded protein is CASSYSWWSDTEAFF. The rearrangement uses TRBV6-5 and TRBJ1-1; unclear D gene. Trimming pared 0 bases from V and 3 bases from J, leaving 11 bases between. The length of the CDR3 is 15 residues. Germline CDR1 is MNHEY and CDR2 is SVGAGI.

This clone was counted a few times. The same CDR3 is also encoded by other DNA sequences in this sample. V usage is TRBV28 and J usage is TRBJ1-5; TRBD1 aligns across 7 bases. Germline CDR1 and CDR2: MDHEN and SYDVKM. Unmatched junction bases numbered 3, after V lost 6 bases and J lost 7 bases. CDR3 length equals 12 residues. In DNA form, the CDR3 reads TGTGCCAGCAGCTTACAGGGGCAGCCCCAGCATTTT. Encoded protein: CASSLQGQPQHF.

As regards this clone: The sample contains more than one DNA sequence encoding this CDR3. This chain joins TRBV11-2 and TRBJ1-6; a possible D gene is TRBD1 (5 bases). The CDR3 is made up of 14 amino acids. Trimming cost V 3 bases and J 7 bases, with 10 bases left between them. Germline CDR1 SGHAT, CDR2 FQNNGV. The CDR3 region has the DNA TGTGCCAGCAGCTTCGGGACGGGGAATTCACCCCTCCACTTT. Translating gives CASSFGTGNSPLHF.

CDR3 region: CASSQDPLYQETQYF. CDR3 nucleotide sequence: TGCGCCAGCAGCCAAGACCCCTTATACCAAGAGACCCAGTACTTC. The rearrangement joins TRBV4-3 to TRBJ2-5; no reliable D call. Germline V gene sequence: CDR1 LGHNA, CDR2 YSLEER. The CDR3 is 15 residues long. The V end lost 0 bases, the J end lost 0 bases, and 8 bases lay between the germline ends.

This clone was detected only once. The chain recombines TRBV28 with TRBJ1-3, with D maybe TRBD1 (5 bases). The CDR3 runs 14 residues. V lost 7 bases, J lost 2 bases, and 12 bases lay in between. Germline V gene sequence: CDR1 MDHEN, CDR2 SYDVKM. CDR3 sequence reads: CASNRGVTGNTIYF. The CDR3 bases are TGTGCCAGCAACCGGGGCGTCACTGGAAACACCATATATTTT.

This clone was observed a single time. V gene TRBV18 combines with J gene TRBJ2-3, with 8 bases lining up with TRBD2. Germline V gives CDR1 KGHSH, CDR2 LQKENI. Trimming cost V 6 bases and J 6 bases; bases outside gene matches: 11. The CDR3 totals 15 residues. The CDR3 here is CASSELAGGADTQYF. The CDR3, as DNA: TGTGCCAGCTCCGAACTGGCGGGGGGCGCGGATACGCAGTATTTT.

The chain links TRBV7-9 to TRBJ1-2; a possible D gene is TRBD1 (5 bases). Between the trimmed V and J ends, which lost 0 bases and 11 bases, there was a span of 10 bases. Per germline, CDR1 SEHNR and CDR2 FQNEAQ (reference sequence). The CDR3 totals 12 residues. CDR3 in amino acids: CASSLAGVIYTF. CDR3 coding DNA: TGTGCCAGCAGCTTAGCAGGGGTGATTTACACCTTC.

This clone was picked up many times. This sequence joins TRBV2 and TRBJ2-7, with D perhaps TRBD1 or TRBD2 (5 bases each). V was cut by 6 bases and J by 6 bases, with 27 bases left in between. Germline CDR1 reads SNHLY; CDR2 reads FYNNEI. The length of the CDR3 is 17 residues. The CDR3, as DNA: TGTGCCAGCAGCCGAAGATGGGGGACCAATAACGGAGGCGAGCAGTACTTC. Translated, it gives CASSRRWGTNNGGEQYF.

The chain carries TRBV4-3 and TRBJ2-2, with 11 bases aligning to TRBD1. Germline V gene sequence: CDR1 LGHNA, CDR2 YSLEER. Unmatched junction bases numbered 3, after V lost 2 bases and J lost 4 bases. The CDR3 covers 16 residues. The DNA for the CDR3 is TGCGCCAGCAGCCAACCCGGGACAGGGGGCACCGGGGAGCTGTTTTTT. It encodes CASSQPGTGGTGELFF.

CDR3 in DNA: TGTGCCAGCAGTCAAGGACTAGCTTACAATGAGCAGTTCTTC. Its translation: CASSQGLAYNEQFF. The rearrangement links TRBV2 to TRBJ2-1; 8 nucleotides line up with TRBD2. This CDR3 comprises 14 residues. The trim removed 5 bases at V and 4 bases at J, leaving 4 bases unmatched. From germline, CDR1 is SNHLY and CDR2 FYNNEI.

The chain combines TRBV6-6 with TRBJ2-2; no firm D call. CDR1 is MNHNY, CDR2 SVGAGI, per germline (reference sequence). V lost 7 bases, J lost 6 bases, and 12 bases lay in between. The CDR3 sequence is 13 residues long. CDR3 sequence reads: CASISAPPGELFF. For the CDR3, the DNA is TGTGCCAGCATCTCCGCCCCCCCCGGGGAGCTGTTTTTT.

J is TRBJ2-3 and V is TRBV5-1; D is unresolved. The V end was cut by 2 bases, the J end by 2 bases, with 15 bases between. The CDR3 totals 16 residues. Germline CDR1 SGHRS, CDR2 YFSETQ. The CDR3 loop is CASSFGNAVDTDTQYF. CDR3 DNA: TGCGCCAGCAGCTTCGGTAATGCAGTGGACACAGATACGCAGTATTTT. The full variable domain, completed using reference TRBV5-1 and TRBJ2-3, is KAGVTQTPRYLIKTRGQQVTLSCSPISGHRSVSWYQQTPGQGLQFLFEYFSETQRNKGNFPGRFSGRQFSNSRSEMNVSTLELGDSALYLCASSFGNAVDTDTQYFGPGTRLTVL.

The chain employs TRBV6-6 and TRBJ1-2; D is unresolved. Germline CDR1 is MNHNY and CDR2 is SVGAGI (reference sequence). The V and J ends lost 2 bases and 4 bases respectively, with 5 bases between them. The CDR3 totals 12 residues. CDR3 sequence: CASSYDFYGYTF. CDR3 in DNA: TGTGCCAGCAGTTACGACTTCTATGGCTACACCTTC.